These T cell receptor beta chains were read from a single sample in a study of cytomegalovirus exposure and HLA in healthy donors. The method was immunoSEQ multiplex PCR; TCRdb's version includes in-frame clones alone and lacks a portion of them. The sample yields roughly 110,000 clones, 65% to 75% seen once. The sequenced sample consisted of PBMCs. Receptors were obtained from a woman aged 40 to 50 in good health and CMV-seropositive. Each CDR3 is given without its conserved first and last residue. Fields, in order: V gene, J gene, CDR3 protein.

TRBV14,TRBJ1-1,ASSRPGTGPTEAF
TRBV6-1,TRBJ1-2,ASTVAGTGSGYT
TRBV5-1,TRBJ1-1,ASSLTGGVTEAF
TRBV4-1,TRBJ2-1,ASSPSPLESSYNEQF
TRBV9,TRBJ1-3,ASSVASSPNSGNTIY
TRBV19,TRBJ2-1,ASSILAGALDEQF
TRBV11-3,TRBJ2-7,ASSLAGGRGSYEQY
TRBV6-5,TRBJ1-1,ASSYEGRGTEAF
TRBV5-4,TRBJ2-3,ASRRAGGSDTQY
TRBV6-5,TRBJ1-6,ASRPPQGRSPLH
TRBV2,TRBJ2-3,ASRPGLAGGTDTQY
TRBV27,TRBJ1-5,ASSLKGGNQPQH
TRBV14,TRBJ2-7,ASSLPNSYEQY
TRBV28,TRBJ1-5,ASRSGQESQPQH
TRBV7-8,TRBJ1-1,ASSSTAGGFRNTEAF
TRBV5-1,TRBJ2-3,ASRAGQSTDTQY
TRBV5-6,TRBJ2-5,ASSFSGAGETQY
TRBV6-1,TRBJ1-2,ACSEFGDRVGYT
TRBV6-1,TRBJ2-3,ASSAGQGPTDTQY
TRBV19,TRBJ1-4,ASSATLWAEREEKLF
TRBV7-9,TRBJ1-5,ASSFSGTEASGPQH
TRBV7-8,NA,ASSLDRGYEQY
TRBV6-1,TRBJ1-4,ASSEVPGWQRSDEKLF